The 10 T cell receptor beta chains below were found in one sample sequenced in a study of blood T cells in healthy people across ages. Through a sample-barcoded 5' primer and a J-beta primer mix, a second PCR was run for about 6 to 11 cycles. TCRdb passed the 5' RACE reads through MiXCR, listing each CDR3 protein once. This table holds more than 650,000 distinct CDR3 sequences, 25% to 30% found once. This sample also belongs to another study, concerning T cells of mothers and their children.

Sample: blood. The receptors were gathered from a boy under 18 in good health.

V usage is TRBV7-9 and J usage is TRBJ2-1, with 12 bases identical to TRBD2. The J call could be wrong; TRBJ2-7 is a better fit for the DNA end. Germline V gene sequence: CDR1 SEHNR, CDR2 FQNEAQ (reference sequence). The CDR3 is 15 amino acids. In nucleotides, the CDR3 is TGTGCCAGCAGCCCCCGACTAGCGGGGGTCTACGAGCAGTACTTC. Its translation is CASSPRLAGVYEQYF.

This clonotype has more than one count but fewer than ten. V usage is TRBV24-1 and J usage is TRBJ2-1; D possibly corresponds to TRBD2 (6 bases). The V gene lost 9 bases and the J gene lost 5 bases, with 7 bases spanning the gap. This CDR3 region has 11 residues. Germline-derived CDR1 and CDR2 are KGHDR and SFDVKD. The CDR3 region has the DNA TGTGCCACCGGGGGGAACAATGAGCAGTTCTTC. Protein product: CATGGNNEQFF.

V is TRBV28 and J is TRBJ2-7, with a weak D call TRBD1 (6 bases). CDR1 and CDR2 from the germline V gene are MDHEN and SYDVKM. The CDR3 totals 15 residues. V lost 6 bases, J lost 9 bases, and 24 bases lay in between. DNA of the CDR3: TGTGCCAGCAGCTACGGGACACGCCTCGGTATCGGGCAGTACTTC. It specifies CASSYGTRLGIGQYF.

This clonotype turned up a few times. The chain has TRBV20-1 and TRBJ2-3, with TRBD1 matching 7 bases. V lost 6 bases and J lost 4; bases outside the gene matches: 13. The CDR3 loop spans 15 amino acids. Germline V gene sequence: CDR1 DFQATT, CDR2 SNEGSKA (reference sequence). In DNA form, the CDR3 reads TGCAGTGCCACATACAGGGGATGGAGCCCAGATACGCAGTATTTT. This sequence encodes CSATYRGWSPDTQYF.

Only a few counts were recorded for this clonotype. The chain combines TRBV14 with TRBJ2-5; the D is unclear. From germline, CDR1 is SGHDN and CDR2 FVKESK. V lost 1 base and J 5 bases, leaving 8 bases between the germline ends. CDR3 length equals 13 residues. The CDR3 bases are TGTGCCAGCAGCCAAGCGAATTTGGAGACCCAGTACTTC. This gives the protein CASSQANLETQYF. Based on the CDR3 plus reference TRBV14 and TRBJ2-5, the full variable domain is EAGVTQFPSHSVIEKGQTVTLRCDPISGHDNLYWYRRVMGKEIKFLLHFVKESKQDESGMPNNRFLAERTGGTYSTLKVQPAELEDSGVYFCASSQANLETQYFGPGTRLLVL.

J is TRBJ1-5 and V is TRBV6-1; D may be TRBD1 (5 bases). V lost 4 bases and J 2 bases, leaving 15 bases between the germline ends. Germline CDR1 and CDR2: MNHNS and SASEGT. The length of the CDR3 is 16 residues. The CDR3 coding sequence is TGTGCCAGCAGTGCACGGACAAGCGGCGGCAATCAGCCCCAGCATTTT. Protein product: CASSARTSGGNQPQHF.

This clonotype was seen only a few times. The chain employs TRBV20-1 and TRBJ2-1, with 11 bases lining up with TRBD1. Germline trimming cut 8 bases from V and 5 bases from J; bases unmatched to any gene: 11. This CDR3 contains 15 residues. Germline loops: CDR1 DFQATT, CDR2 SNEGSKA (reference sequence). DNA for the CDR3: TGCAGTTTTCAATCAGGACAGGGGGCCGACAATGAGCAGTTCTTC. It codes for CSFQSGQGADNEQFF.

The chain carries TRBV7-3 and TRBJ2-5; 9 bases agree with TRBD1. The DNA end lines up better with TRBJ2-1; the J call may be wrong. Per germline, CDR1 SGHTA and CDR2 FQGTGA. The CDR3 contains 13 residues. Written as DNA, the CDR3 is TGTGCCAGCAGCCCCACAGGGGGCAGGAAGCAGTTCTTC. It encodes CASSPTGGRKQFF.

To note about this clonotype: A read error may produce the germline difference seen at one junction end. The chain joins TRBV15 to TRBJ2-5, with unresolved D. This CDR3 has 15 amino acids. Germline lookup yields CDR1 LNHNV and CDR2 YYDKDF (reference sequence). The CDR3 here is CATSSDRVIGEAQYF. Here the CDR3 DNA reads TGTGCCACCAGCAGCGACCGGGTAATCGGAGAGGCCCAGTACTTC. The full variable domain, with the rest looked up from reference TRBV15 and TRBJ2-5, is DAMVIQNPRYQVTQFGKPVTLSCSQTLNHNVMYWYQQKSSQAPKLLFHYYDKDFNNEADTPDNFQSRRPNTSFCFLDIRSPGLGDTAMYLCATSSDRVIGEAQYFGPGTRLLVL.

The chain carries TRBV29-1 and TRBJ1-2, with 9 bases lining up with TRBD1. The CDR3 runs 13 residues. Germline V lookup: CDR1 SQVTM, CDR2 ANQGSEA. After removal of 6 bases from V and 6 bases from J, the junction contained 8 bases not matched to a gene. The CDR3 coding sequence is TGCAGCGTACCCCTACAGGGGGCGGATGGCTACACCTTC. Translation: CSVPLQGADGYTF.